These 31 T cell receptor beta chains came from one sample sequenced in a study of tumor-infiltrating lymphocytes in primary liver carcinoma. The authors made TCR beta cDNA from approximately 500 ng total RNA with a constant-region primer. The TCR beta library was amplified through three nested multiplex PCR rounds in a modified ARM-PCR procedure. Rounds one and two of PCR, each of around 11 cycles, were primed with TRBV1-TRBV30 forward primers and a C-beta reverse primer. One entry per CDR3 protein results from TCRdb running MiXCR on the multiplex PCR reads. The sample lists some 190,000 distinct CDR3 sequences; 50% to 75% were seen once. RNA isolated from unsorted whole blood supplied the blood RNA, with germline DNA also extracted. Material for sequencing was peripheral blood. Receptors were obtained from a man aged 35 to 55 with primary liver carcinoma and hepatitis B virus infection.

This chain joins TRBV7-9 and TRBJ2-2, with TRBD2 matching 7 bases. The CDR3 covers 16 residues. Trimming cost V 0 bases and J 5 bases; bases outside gene matches: 6. Germline CDR1 SEHNR, CDR2 FQNEAQ (reference sequence). CDR3 amino acids: CASSLAALAETGELFF. CDR3 DNA sequence: TGTGCCAGCAGCTTAGCGGCTCTAGCGGAGACCGGGGAGCTGTTTTTT.

The rearrangement uses TRBV5-5 and TRBJ2-5, with D tentatively TRBD1 or TRBD2 (5 bases each). The CDR3 loop spans 17 amino acids. V was trimmed by 2 bases and J by 3 bases, leaving 20 bases between them. From germline, CDR1 is SGHKS and CDR2 YYEKEE (reference sequence). CDR3 residues: CASSFGGSHLLEETQYF. The CDR3 nucleotides read TGTGCCAGCAGCTTTGGGGGTTCTCATCTTTTGGAAGAGACCCAGTACTTC.

The rearrangement joins TRBV6-5 to TRBJ2-1; a possible D gene is TRBD1 (5 bases). The germline V and J ends were trimmed by 10 bases and 1 base, with 14 bases remaining between them. Germline CDR1 is MNHEY and CDR2 is SVGAGI. The CDR3 is 14 residues long. CDR3 in DNA: TGTGCCAACAGCCTCAGGGAATCCTACAATGAGCAGTTCTTC. Translation gives CANSLRESYNEQFF.

This chain joins TRBV14 and TRBJ2-7; D ambiguous. Germline V gene data show CDR1 as SGHDN and CDR2 as FVKESK. Trimming removed 4 bases at V and 1 base at J, with 14 bases between. This CDR3 is 15 amino acids long. The CDR3 sequence: CASSRASGDSYEQYF. The CDR3 DNA reads as TGTGCCAGCAGCCGGGCATCAGGTGATTCCTACGAGCAGTACTTC.

This clonotype was found many times. The genes are TRBV11-2 and TRBJ2-1; 15 bases agree with TRBD2. The CDR3 is made up of 15 amino acids. Germline CDR1 reads SGHAT; CDR2 reads FQNNGV. The V segment lost 6 bases and the J segment 9 bases; nucleotides outside the gene matches: 6. The CDR3 loop reads CASRPPGLAGGEQFF. The CDR3 DNA follows: TGTGCCAGCAGGCCTCCGGGACTAGCGGGAGGTGAGCAGTTCTTC.

This clonotype was counted ten times or more. CDR3 loop: CASRWDPSSYEQYF. CDR3 nucleotide sequence: TGTGCCAGCAGATGGGACCCAAGCTCCTACGAGCAGTACTTC. The V gene is TRBV11-2, the J gene TRBJ2-7, with D perhaps being TRBD1 or TRBD2 (5 bases each). CDR1 and CDR2 (germline): SGHAT, FQNNGV. This CDR3 region has 14 residues. Trimming shortened V by 6 bases and J by 0 bases, and 12 bases separated the two germline ends.

This chain uses TRBV7-8 with TRBJ1-4; D call uncertain. Germline V gives CDR1 SGHVS, CDR2 FQNEAQ. This CDR3 is built from 13 residues. Trimming removed 0 bases from V and 7 bases from J, with 6 bases in between. CDR3 sequence (DNA): TGTGCCAGCAGCTTAGCGACGGGTGAAAAACTGTTTTTT. The encoded protein is CASSLATGEKLFF.

As to this clonotype: A much larger clone differs from this one at a single base, so this may be a read error. J is TRBJ2-7 and V is TRBV4-2; TRBD2 agrees at 10 bases. The germline CDR1 and CDR2 sequences are LGHNA and YNFKEQ. The CDR3 is made up of 14 amino acids. CDR3 nucleotides: TGTGTCAGCAGCCAAGATGGGACTAGCGACGAGCAGTACTTC. Its translation is CVSSQDGTSDEQYF.

This clonotype was counted once. The rearrangement links TRBV11-3 to TRBJ2-1, with D perhaps matching TRBD2 (6 bases). The CDR3 is 17 residues long. The ends were cut back, 2 bases at V and 7 bases at J, with 21 bases in the middle. Germline values: CDR1 SGHNT, CDR2 YENEEA. CDR3: CASSLTSSGVGENEQFF. The CDR3, as DNA: TGTGCCAGCAGCTTAACTTCGTCGGGAGTAGGCGAGAATGAGCAGTTCTTC.

This clonotype was picked up a small number of times. The chain carries TRBV6-6 and TRBJ2-7; 8 nucleotides align to TRBD1. There are 12 residues in the CDR3. Germline V gene data show CDR1 as MNHNY and CDR2 as SVGAGI (reference sequence). Trimming removed 6 bases from V and 6 bases from J; junction bases left unmatched: 4. The DNA of the CDR3 is TGTGCCAGCAGCACCGACAGGGGCGAGCAGTACTTC. This gives the protein CASSTDRGEQYF.

Comments on this clonotype: The conserved phenylalanine or tryptophan is not found at the CDR3 terminus, so this likely reflects a read error. This chain joins TRBV11-1 and TRBJ1-5, with D possibly matching TRBD1 (5 bases). Germline V gives CDR1 SGHAT, CDR2 FQDESV (reference sequence). This CDR3 has 13 amino acids. This CDR3 reads CASSRLGDQPQHL. The CDR3 nucleotides are TGTGCAAGCAGCCGCTTGGGGGATCAGCCCCAGCATTTA.

This clonotype was counted a single time. J is TRBJ2-6 and V is TRBV29-1, with 11 bases fitting TRBD1. Germline assignment: CDR1 SQVTM and CDR2 ANQGSEA. With 3 bases clipped from V and 5 bases from J, the junction kept 12 bases outside the gene matches. CDR3 length equals 18 residues. The DNA for the CDR3 is TGCAGCGTTGAGGTCCGGGACAGGGGGATGTCTTGGGCCAACGTCCTGACTTTC. Translated, it gives CSVEVRDRGMSWANVLTF.

This clonotype has more than one count but fewer than ten. V is TRBV29-1 and J is TRBJ2-1; 8 bases match TRBD1. V was clipped by 7 bases and J by 6 bases; unmatched bases: 8. The CDR3 runs to 13 residues. Germline CDR1 and CDR2: SQVTM and ANQGSEA. The CDR3 DNA reads TGCAGCGGTTCAGGGGGCGCAGCCAATGAGCAGTTCTTC. This gives the protein CSGSGGAANEQFF.

The genes are TRBV19 and TRBJ2-7; tentatively, D is TRBD1 or TRBD2 (5 bases each). The germline V gene encodes CDR1 LNHDA and CDR2 SQIVND (reference sequence). The V gene lost 4 bases and the J gene lost 12 bases, with 19 bases spanning the gap. CDR3 size: 13 residues. The CDR3 protein is CASSTNSGTPGYF. The DNA of the CDR3 is TGTGCCAGTAGTACGAACTCCGGGACCCCCGGGTACTTC. Variable domain in full (rest from reference TRBV19 and TRBJ2-7): DGGITQSPKYLFRKEGQNVTLSCEQNLNHDAMYWYRQDPGQGLRLIYYSQIVNDFQKGDIAEGYSVSREKKESFPLTVTSAQKNPTAFYLCASSTNSGTPGYFGPGTRLTVT.

This clonotype occurred a few times. This chain's CDR3 is CASSQGGPDGYTF. Written as DNA, the CDR3 is TGCGCCAGCAGCCAAGGGGGGCCGGATGGCTACACCTTC. The chain carries TRBV4-1 and TRBJ1-2, with D perhaps matching TRBD1 (6 bases). The CDR3 length is 13 residues. In germline, CDR1 is MGHRA, CDR2 YSYEKL. V gave up 1 base and J gave up 6 bases, with 9 bases separating them.

This clonotype appeared many times. V usage is TRBV11-2 and J usage is TRBJ2-5; 8 nucleotides agree with TRBD1. With 0 bases clipped from V and 12 bases from J, the junction kept 9 bases outside the gene matches. CDR1 SGHAT and CDR2 FQNNGV come from the germline V gene. The CDR3 extends over 14 amino acids. In nucleotides, the CDR3 is TGTGCCAGCAGCTTAGATCGGGCAGGGGGCGGCAAGTACTTC. This codes for CASSLDRAGGGKYF.

Ten or more counts support this clonotype. V is TRBV29-1 and J is TRBJ2-7; TRBD1 matches 11 bases. Trimming at V came to 4 bases and at J to 6 bases, leaving 2 bases not matched to a gene. Germline V lookup: CDR1 SQVTM, CDR2 ANQGSEA. CDR3 length equals 12 residues. This CDR3 is CSVGTGGGEQYF. The CDR3 region has the DNA TGCAGCGTTGGGACAGGGGGCGGCGAGCAGTACTTC.

The chain joins TRBV7-9 to TRBJ2-3; D is undetermined. CDR1 is SEHNR, CDR2 FQNEAQ, per germline (reference sequence). The V and J ends lost 3 bases and 4 bases respectively, with 5 bases between them. This CDR3 region has 12 residues. CDR3 sequence reads: CASSFLSDTQYF. CDR3 in DNA: TGTGCCAGCAGCTTCTTATCAGATACGCAGTATTTT.

The gene calls are TRBV6-1 and TRBJ2-7, with D tentatively TRBD2 (5 bases). Germline CDR1 MNHNS, CDR2 SASEGT. The CDR3 is 14 amino acids. V lost 8 bases and J 1 base, leaving 15 bases between the germline ends. CDR3 sequence reads: CASGPGGLSYEQYF. Written as DNA, the CDR3 is TGTGCCAGCGGACCGGGCGGACTTTCCTACGAGCAGTACTTC.

This clonotype was seen only a few times. This chain links TRBV12-3 or TRBV12-4 with TRBJ1-5; D gene uncertain. Trimming took off 7 bases at V and 2 bases at J, with 15 bases between the two ends. The CDR3 runs to 15 residues. DNA for the CDR3: TGTGCCAGCACCGAGGGTAGGCAGGGCAATCAGCCCCAGCATTTT. It is translated as CASTEGRQGNQPQHF.

Regarding this clonotype: The junction and the germline gene differ at one end; a read error may be behind it. This chain uses TRBV11-2 with TRBJ2-1, with 12 positions matching TRBD2. This CDR3 has 16 amino acids. CDR1 SGHAT and CDR2 FQNNGV come from the germline V gene. The CDR3 sequence is CDSSYSSASGRGGGFF. CDR3 nucleotides: TGTGACAGCAGCTACTCTTCGGCTAGCGGGAGGGGAGGCGGGTTCTTC.

For this clonotype: The junction departs from germline at one end; a sequencing error may be responsible. CDR3 in amino acids: CTSTDSYEQYF. In nucleotides, the CDR3 is TGTACCAGCACCGATTCATACGAGCAGTACTTC. The chain combines TRBV6-6 with TRBJ2-7; no reliable D call. Germline loops: CDR1 MNHNY, CDR2 SVGAGI (reference sequence). The CDR3 totals 11 residues.

This clonotype has a single count. A much larger clone differs by one base, so this may be a read error. The rearrangement joins TRBV11-2 to TRBJ2-2; D not resolved. The germline V gene has CDR1 SGHAT and CDR2 FQNNGV. The CDR3 extends over 15 amino acids. V lost 5 bases and J 7 bases, leaving 17 bases between the germline ends. CDR3 DNA sequence: TGTGCCAGCAGCCCCCCCAGGCGTTCAGTCGGGGAGCTGTTTTTT. Amino acid sequence: CASSPPRRSVGELFF.

This chain links TRBV20-1 with TRBJ2-3; 9 nucleotides match TRBD1. CDR3 length: 15 amino acids. V lost 0 bases to trimming and J lost 4 bases; unmatched junction nucleotides: 5. CDR1 is DFQATT and CDR2 is SNEGSKA in the germline V gene (reference sequence). The CDR3 is CSARDLQGAADTQYF. The CDR3 DNA follows: TGCAGTGCTAGAGATTTACAGGGGGCCGCAGATACGCAGTATTTT.

V and J are TRBV5-8 and TRBJ1-5, with a tentative D call TRBD1 (5 bases). Germline V gene data show CDR1 as SGHTS and CDR2 as YDEGEE. The ends were cut back, 2 bases at V and 7 bases at J, with 13 bases in the middle. There are 14 residues in the CDR3. CDR3 in amino acids: CASSLRRGGQPQHF. CDR3 nucleotides: TGTGCCAGCAGCTTAAGAAGGGGAGGACAGCCCCAGCATTTT.

The chain carries TRBV12-5 and TRBJ2-7, with no clear D. Deletions cut 1 base from V and 6 bases from J, with 4 bases between. The CDR3 consists of 11 residues. Germline loops: CDR1 LGHNT, CDR2 FRNRAP. The CDR3: CASGLGGEQYF. The CDR3 DNA reads TGTGCTAGTGGTTTGGGGGGCGAGCAGTACTTC. The variable domain in full, with the rest retrieved from reference TRBV12-5 and TRBJ2-7, is DARVTQTPRHKVTEMGQEVTMRCQPILGHNTVFWYRQTMMQGLELLAYFRNRAPLDDSGMPKDRFSAEMPDATLATLKIQPSEPRDSAVYFCASGLGGEQYFGPGTRLTVT.

Of note for this clonotype: A read error may produce the germline difference seen at one junction end. J is TRBJ1-5 and V is TRBV28, with 7 bases that match TRBD1. The germline CDR1 and CDR2 sequences are MDHEN and SYDVKM. This CDR3 region has 14 residues. Here the CDR3 DNA reads TGTGCCAGCAATACGTCGGGACAGATACAGCCCCAACATTTT. Translated: CASNTSGQIQPQHF.

This sequence joins TRBV11-2 and TRBJ2-7; either TRBD1 or TRBD2 may fit D (5 bases each). CDR3 length: 13 amino acids. The V end was cut by 0 bases, the J end by 9 bases, with 12 bases between. CDR1 and CDR2 from the germline V gene are SGHAT and FQNNGV. The CDR3 is CASSLELGVLQYF. The DNA of the CDR3 is TGTGCCAGCAGCTTAGAATTGGGGGTGCTGCAGTACTTC.

This chain links TRBV5-1 with TRBJ2-3, with 8 bases identical to TRBD2. The CDR3 covers 18 residues. Trimming at V came to 7 bases and at J to 3 bases, leaving 19 bases not matched to a gene. CDR1 is SGHRS, CDR2 YFSETQ, per germline. CDR3 amino acids: CASRLGTSGSGWTDTQYF. CDR3 DNA: TGCGCCAGCCGTCTGGGTACGAGCGGGAGTGGCTGGACAGATACGCAGTATTTT.

The chain combines TRBV29-1 with TRBJ2-1, with 10 bases that match TRBD2. There are 20 residues in the CDR3. Looked up from germline, CDR1 is SQVTM and CDR2 is ANQGSEA. V lost 7 bases and J lost 6; bases outside the gene matches: 27. The CDR3 sequence: CSAEKGLDGLAVIKGNEQFF. The CDR3 bases are TGCAGCGCCGAAAAAGGATTGGATGGACTAGCGGTAATAAAGGGCAATGAGCAGTTCTTC.

As concerns this clonotype: The junction and the germline gene differ at one end; a read error may be behind it. The rearrangement uses TRBV24-1 and TRBJ2-5, with 7 bases identical to TRBD1. CDR3 length: 15 residues. Germline CDR1 is KGHDR and CDR2 is SFDVKD. CDR3 bases: TGTGCCACCAGTGATCCGTCGACAGGGAGAGAGGCCCAGTACTTC. Translating gives CATSDPSTGREAQYF.